This TCR beta chain derives from a study of blood T cell repertoires in COVID-19. Study context: Italy, Spain and the United States were the sources of the convalescent and acute COVID-19 samples. PBMCs, B-cell-depleted T cells, or T cells provided the cDNA or gDNA that made up the material.

The ends were cut back, 0 bases at V and 1 base at J, with 9 bases in the middle. The CDR3 covers 16 residues. Germline CDR1 MNHEY, CDR2 SMNVEV (reference sequence). Using immunoSEQ multiplex PCR, the repertoire was profiled, and TCRdb retains in-frame clones only, with some absent. The table includes hundreds of thousands of clones, approximately 87% detected once. What was sequenced was peripheral blood. The receptor's source is a woman aged 40 to 55 who had recovered from COVID-19. The rearrangement links TRBV27 to TRBJ1-4, with a tentative D call TRBD1 (5 bases). CDR3 residues: CASSLSGEGTNEKLFF. The CDR3 DNA follows: TGTGCCAGCAGTTTATCGGGGGAGGGAACTAATGAAAAACTGTTTTTT.